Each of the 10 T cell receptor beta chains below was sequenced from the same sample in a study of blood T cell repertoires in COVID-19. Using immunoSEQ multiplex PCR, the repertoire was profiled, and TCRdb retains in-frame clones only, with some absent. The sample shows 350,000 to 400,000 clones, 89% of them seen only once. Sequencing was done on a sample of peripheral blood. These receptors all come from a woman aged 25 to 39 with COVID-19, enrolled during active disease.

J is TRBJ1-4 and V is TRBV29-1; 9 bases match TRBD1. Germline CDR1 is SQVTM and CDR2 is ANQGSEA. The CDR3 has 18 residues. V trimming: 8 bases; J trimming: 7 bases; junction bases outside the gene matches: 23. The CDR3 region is CSRSTPEQDRGKGEKLFF. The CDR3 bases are TGCAGCAGAAGTACGCCCGAACAGGACAGGGGTAAAGGTGAAAAACTGTTTTTT.

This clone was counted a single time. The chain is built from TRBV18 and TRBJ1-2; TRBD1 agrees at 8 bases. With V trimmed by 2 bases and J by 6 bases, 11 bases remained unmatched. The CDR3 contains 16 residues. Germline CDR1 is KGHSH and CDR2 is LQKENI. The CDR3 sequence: CASSPGRDRGGHGYTF. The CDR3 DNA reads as TGTGCCAGCTCACCAGGGCGAGACAGGGGAGGTCATGGCTACACCTTC.

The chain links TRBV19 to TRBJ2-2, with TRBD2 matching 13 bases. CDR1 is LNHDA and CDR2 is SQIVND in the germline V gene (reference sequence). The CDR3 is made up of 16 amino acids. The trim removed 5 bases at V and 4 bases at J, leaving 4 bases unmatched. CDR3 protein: CASSVRLAGGTGELFF. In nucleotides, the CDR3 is TGTGCCAGTAGTGTTAGACTAGCGGGGGGCACCGGGGAGCTGTTTTTT. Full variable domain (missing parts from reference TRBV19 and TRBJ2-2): DGGITQSPKYLFRKEGQNVTLSCEQNLNHDAMYWYRQDPGQGLRLIYYSQIVNDFQKGDIAEGYSVSREKKESFPLTVTSAQKNPTAFYLCASSVRLAGGTGELFFGEGSRLTVL.

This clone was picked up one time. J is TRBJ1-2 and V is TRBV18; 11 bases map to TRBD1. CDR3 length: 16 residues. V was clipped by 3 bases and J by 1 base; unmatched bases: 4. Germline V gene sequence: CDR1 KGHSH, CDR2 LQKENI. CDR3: CASSPGQGAVNYGYTF. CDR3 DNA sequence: TGTGCCAGCTCACCCGGACAGGGGGCGGTTAACTATGGCTACACCTTC.

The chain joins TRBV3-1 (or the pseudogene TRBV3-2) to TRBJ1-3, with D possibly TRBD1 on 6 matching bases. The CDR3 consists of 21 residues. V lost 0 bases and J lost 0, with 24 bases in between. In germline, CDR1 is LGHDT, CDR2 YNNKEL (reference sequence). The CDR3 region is CASSQEIGRAFDRSSGNTIYF. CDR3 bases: TGTGCCAGCAGCCAAGAGATTGGTAGAGCATTCGACAGGAGCTCTGGAAACACCATATATTTT.

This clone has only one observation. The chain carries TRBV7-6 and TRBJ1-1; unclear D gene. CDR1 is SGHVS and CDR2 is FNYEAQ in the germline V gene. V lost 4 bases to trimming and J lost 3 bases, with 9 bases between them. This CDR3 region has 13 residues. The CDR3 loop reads CASSSREDTEAFF. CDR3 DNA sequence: TGTGCCAGCAGCTCGAGGGAGGACACTGAAGCTTTCTTT.

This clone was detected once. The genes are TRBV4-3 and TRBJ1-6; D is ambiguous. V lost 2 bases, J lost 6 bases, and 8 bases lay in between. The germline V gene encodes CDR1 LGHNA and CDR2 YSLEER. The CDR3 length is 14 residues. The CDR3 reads CASSQLHSNSPLHF. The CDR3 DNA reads TGCGCCAGCAGCCAACTCCATAGTAATTCACCCCTCCACTTT.

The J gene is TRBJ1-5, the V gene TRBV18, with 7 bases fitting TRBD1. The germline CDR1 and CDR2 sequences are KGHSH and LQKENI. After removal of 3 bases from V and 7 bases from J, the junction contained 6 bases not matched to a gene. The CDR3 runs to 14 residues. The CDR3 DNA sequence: TGTGCCAGCTCACCGGGTGTGACAGGGCAGCCCCAGCATTTT. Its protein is CASSPGVTGQPQHF.

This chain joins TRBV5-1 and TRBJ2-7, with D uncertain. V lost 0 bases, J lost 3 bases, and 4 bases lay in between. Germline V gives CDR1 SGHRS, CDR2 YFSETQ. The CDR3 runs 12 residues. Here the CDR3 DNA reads TGCGCCAGCAGCTTGGAGCACTACGAGCAGTACTTC. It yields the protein CASSLEHYEQYF.

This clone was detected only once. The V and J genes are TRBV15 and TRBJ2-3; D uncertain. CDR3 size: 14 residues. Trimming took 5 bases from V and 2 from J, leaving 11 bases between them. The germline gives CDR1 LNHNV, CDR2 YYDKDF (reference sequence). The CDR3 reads CATSLRSPTDTQYF. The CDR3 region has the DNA TGTGCCACCAGCCTTCGGTCCCCCACAGATACGCAGTATTTT. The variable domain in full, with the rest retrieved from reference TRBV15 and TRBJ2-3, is DAMVIQNPRYQVTQFGKPVTLSCSQTLNHNVMYWYQQKSSQAPKLLFHYYDKDFNNEADTPDNFQSRRPNTSFCFLDIRSPGLGDTAMYLCATSLRSPTDTQYFGPGTRLTVL.